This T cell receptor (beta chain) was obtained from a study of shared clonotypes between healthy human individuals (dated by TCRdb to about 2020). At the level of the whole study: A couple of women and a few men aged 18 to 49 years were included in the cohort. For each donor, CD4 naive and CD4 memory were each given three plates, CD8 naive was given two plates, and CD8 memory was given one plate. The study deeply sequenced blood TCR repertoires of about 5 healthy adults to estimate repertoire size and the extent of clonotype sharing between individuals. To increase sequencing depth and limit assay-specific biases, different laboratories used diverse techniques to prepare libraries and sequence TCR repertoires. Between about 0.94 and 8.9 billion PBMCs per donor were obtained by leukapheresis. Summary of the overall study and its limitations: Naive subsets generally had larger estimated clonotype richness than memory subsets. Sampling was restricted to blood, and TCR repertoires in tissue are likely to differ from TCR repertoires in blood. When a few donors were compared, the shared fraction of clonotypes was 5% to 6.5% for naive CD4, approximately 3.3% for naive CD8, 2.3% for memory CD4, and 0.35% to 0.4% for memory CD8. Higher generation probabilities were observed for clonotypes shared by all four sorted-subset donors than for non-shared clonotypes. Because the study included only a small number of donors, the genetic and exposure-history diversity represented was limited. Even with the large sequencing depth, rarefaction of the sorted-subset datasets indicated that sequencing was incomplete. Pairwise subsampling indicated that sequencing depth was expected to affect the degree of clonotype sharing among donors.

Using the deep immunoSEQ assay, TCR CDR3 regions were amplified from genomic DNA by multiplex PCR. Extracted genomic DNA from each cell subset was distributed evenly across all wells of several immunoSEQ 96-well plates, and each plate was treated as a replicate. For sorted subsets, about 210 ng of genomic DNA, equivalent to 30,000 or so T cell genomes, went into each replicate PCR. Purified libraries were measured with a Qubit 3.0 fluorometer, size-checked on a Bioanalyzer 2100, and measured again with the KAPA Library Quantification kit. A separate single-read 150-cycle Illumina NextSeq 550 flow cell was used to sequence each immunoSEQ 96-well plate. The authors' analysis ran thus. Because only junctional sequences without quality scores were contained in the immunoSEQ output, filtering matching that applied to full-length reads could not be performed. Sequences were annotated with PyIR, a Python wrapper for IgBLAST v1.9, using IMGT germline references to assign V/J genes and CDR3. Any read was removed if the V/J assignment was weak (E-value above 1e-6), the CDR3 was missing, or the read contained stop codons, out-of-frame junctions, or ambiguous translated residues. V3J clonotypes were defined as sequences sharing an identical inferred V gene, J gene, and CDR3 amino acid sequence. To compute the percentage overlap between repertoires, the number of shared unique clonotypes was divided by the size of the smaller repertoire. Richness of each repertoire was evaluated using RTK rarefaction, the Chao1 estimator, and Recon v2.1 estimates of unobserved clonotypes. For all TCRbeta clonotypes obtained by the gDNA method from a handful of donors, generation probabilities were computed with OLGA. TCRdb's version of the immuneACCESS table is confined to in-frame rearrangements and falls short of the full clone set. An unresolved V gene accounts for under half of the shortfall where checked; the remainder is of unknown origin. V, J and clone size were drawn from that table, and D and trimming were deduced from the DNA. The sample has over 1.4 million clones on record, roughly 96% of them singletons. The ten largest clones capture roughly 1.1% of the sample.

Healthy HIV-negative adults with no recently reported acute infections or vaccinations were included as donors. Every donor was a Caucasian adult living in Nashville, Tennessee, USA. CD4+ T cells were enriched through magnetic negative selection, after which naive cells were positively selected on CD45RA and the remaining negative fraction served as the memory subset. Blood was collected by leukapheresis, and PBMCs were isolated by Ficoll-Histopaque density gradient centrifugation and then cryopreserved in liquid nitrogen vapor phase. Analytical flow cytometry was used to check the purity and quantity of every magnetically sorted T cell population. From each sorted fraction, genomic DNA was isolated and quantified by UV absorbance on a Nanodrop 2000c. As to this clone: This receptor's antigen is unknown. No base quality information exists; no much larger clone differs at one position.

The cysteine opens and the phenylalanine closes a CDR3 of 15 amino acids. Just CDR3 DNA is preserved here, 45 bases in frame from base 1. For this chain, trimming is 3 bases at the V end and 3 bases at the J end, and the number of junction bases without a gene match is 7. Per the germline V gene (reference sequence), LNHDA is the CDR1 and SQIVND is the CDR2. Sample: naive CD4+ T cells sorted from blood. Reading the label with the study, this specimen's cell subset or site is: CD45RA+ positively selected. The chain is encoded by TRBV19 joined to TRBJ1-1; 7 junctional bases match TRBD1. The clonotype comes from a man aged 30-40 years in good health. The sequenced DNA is TGTGCCAGTAGTATCCTCTCCAGGGGGGACACTGAAGCTTTCTTT. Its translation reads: CASSILSRGDTEAFF.